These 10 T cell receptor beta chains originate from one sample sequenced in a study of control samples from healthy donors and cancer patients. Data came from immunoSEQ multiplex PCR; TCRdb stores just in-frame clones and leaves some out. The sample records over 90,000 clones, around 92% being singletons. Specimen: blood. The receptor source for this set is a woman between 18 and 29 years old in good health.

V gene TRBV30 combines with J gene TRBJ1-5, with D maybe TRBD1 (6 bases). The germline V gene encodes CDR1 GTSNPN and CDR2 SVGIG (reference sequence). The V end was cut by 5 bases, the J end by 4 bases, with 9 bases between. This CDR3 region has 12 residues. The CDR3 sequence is CAWSTGNQPQHF. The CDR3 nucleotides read TGTGCCTGGTCAACAGGGAATCAGCCCCAGCATTTT.

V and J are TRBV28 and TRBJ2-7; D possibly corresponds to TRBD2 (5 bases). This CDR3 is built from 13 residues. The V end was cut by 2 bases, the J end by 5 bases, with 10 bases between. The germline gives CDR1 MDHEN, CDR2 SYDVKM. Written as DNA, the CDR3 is TGTGCCAGCAGTTTACGGGGTAGGGACGAGCAGTACTTC. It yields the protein CASSLRGRDEQYF.

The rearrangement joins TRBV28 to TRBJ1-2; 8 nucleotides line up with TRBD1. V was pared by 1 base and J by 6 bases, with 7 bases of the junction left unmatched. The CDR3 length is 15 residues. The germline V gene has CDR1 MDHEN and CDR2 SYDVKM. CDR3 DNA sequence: TGTGCCAGCAGTTTATCAGGACAGGGCCAGCATGGCTACACCTTC. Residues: CASSLSGQGQHGYTF.

The CDR3 DNA follows: TGTGCCAGCCAGGGGAACACCGGGGAGCTGTTTTTT. Encoded protein: CASQGNTGELFF. This rearrangement joins TRBV6-5 to TRBJ2-2; weak D call: TRBD1 (5 bases). Trimming took off 8 bases at V and 1 base at J, with 5 bases between the two ends. The CDR3 runs 12 residues. Germline CDR1 MNHEY, CDR2 SVGAGI.

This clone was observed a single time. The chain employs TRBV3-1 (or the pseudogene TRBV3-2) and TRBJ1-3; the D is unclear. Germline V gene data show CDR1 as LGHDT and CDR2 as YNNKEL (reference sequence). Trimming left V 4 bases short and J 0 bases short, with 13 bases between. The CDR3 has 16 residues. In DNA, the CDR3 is TGTGCCAGCAGCCCCACGGCTGGGTCCTCTGGAAACACCATATATTTT. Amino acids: CASSPTAGSSGNTIYF.

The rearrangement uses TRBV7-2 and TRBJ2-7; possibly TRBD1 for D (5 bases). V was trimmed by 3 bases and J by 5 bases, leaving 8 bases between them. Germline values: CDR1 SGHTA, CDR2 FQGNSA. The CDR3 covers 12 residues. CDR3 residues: CASSLGQNEQYF. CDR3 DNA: TGTGCCAGCAGCTTGGGGCAAAACGAGCAGTACTTC.

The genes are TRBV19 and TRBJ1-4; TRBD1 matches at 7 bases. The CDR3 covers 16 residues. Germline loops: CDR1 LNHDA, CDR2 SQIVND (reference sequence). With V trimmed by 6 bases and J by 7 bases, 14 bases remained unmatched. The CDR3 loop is CASSKRTGRGGEKLFF. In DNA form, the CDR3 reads TGTGCCAGTAGCAAACGGACAGGCCGAGGGGGTGAAAAACTGTTTTTT.

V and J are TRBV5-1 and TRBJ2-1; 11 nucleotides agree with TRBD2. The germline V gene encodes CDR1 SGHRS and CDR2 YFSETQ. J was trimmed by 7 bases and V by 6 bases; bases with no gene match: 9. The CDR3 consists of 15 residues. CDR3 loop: CASTDLAGGGNEQFF. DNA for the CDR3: TGCGCCAGCACCGACCTAGCGGGAGGAGGAAATGAGCAGTTCTTC.

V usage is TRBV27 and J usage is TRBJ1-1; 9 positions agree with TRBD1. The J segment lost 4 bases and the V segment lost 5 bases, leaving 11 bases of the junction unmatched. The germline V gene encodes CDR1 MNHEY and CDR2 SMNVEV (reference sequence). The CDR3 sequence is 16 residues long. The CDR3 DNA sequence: TGTGCCAGCAGTCGCCAGGGACAGGGAAGAGCCACTGAAGCTTTCTTT. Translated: CASSRQGQGRATEAFF.

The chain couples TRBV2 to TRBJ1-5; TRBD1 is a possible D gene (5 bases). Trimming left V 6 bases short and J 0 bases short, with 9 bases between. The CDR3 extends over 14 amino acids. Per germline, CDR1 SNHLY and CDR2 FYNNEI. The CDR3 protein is CASRGRNSNQPQHF. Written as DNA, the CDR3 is TGTGCCAGCAGGGGGCGGAATAGCAATCAGCCCCAGCATTTT.